The clone carrying this T cell receptor (beta chain) was observed a handful of times. Its target is not known. This entry is derived from a study of PD-L1 blockade in urothelial cancer. Study outcomes and limitations: Tumor-associated clones in blood expanded more at 3 weeks in durable-benefit patients.

TCRdb's copy holds only in-frame clones and misses some; the assay was immunoSEQ multiplex PCR. The repertoire holds 35,000 to 45,000 clones, with 75% to 95% as singletons. Germline values: CDR1 MDHEN, CDR2 SYDVKM. This CDR3 contains 14 residues. V shed 5 bases and J 6 bases; nucleotides not matched to a gene: 6. All patients handed over anywhere from 1 to 8 samples, pretreatment and on-treatment. Sequencing used PBMCs, obtained around atezolizumab (anti-PD-L1) treatment. The clonotype originates from a man between 65 and 85 years old with urothelial cancer. This chain joins TRBV28 and TRBJ2-4; 8 bases map to TRBD1. CDR3 bases: TGTGCCAGCAGTCGACAGGGGAATAGAAACATTCAGTACTTC. It translates to CASSRQGNRNIQYF.